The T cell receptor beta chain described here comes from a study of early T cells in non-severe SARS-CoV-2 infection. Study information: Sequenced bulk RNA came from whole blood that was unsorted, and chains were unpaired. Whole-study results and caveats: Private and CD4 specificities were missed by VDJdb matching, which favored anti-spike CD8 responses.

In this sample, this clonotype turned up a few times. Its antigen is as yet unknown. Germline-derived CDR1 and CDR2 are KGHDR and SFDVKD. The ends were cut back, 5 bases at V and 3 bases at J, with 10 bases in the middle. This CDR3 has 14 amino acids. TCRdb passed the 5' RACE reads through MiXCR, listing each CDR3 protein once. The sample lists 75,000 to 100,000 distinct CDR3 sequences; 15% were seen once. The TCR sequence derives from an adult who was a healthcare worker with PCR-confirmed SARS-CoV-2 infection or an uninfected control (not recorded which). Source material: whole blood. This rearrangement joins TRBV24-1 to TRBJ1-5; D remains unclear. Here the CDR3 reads CATSGRVDNQPQHF. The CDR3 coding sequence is TGTGCCACCAGTGGTAGGGTGGACAATCAGCCCCAGCATTTT.